The 8 T cell receptor beta chains below were found in one sample sequenced in a study of a mutant IDH1 vaccine in newly diagnosed glioma. Using immunoSEQ multiplex PCR, the repertoire was profiled, and TCRdb retains in-frame clones only, with some absent. The table shows approximately 61,000 clones, with about 81% occurring only once. Time point denoted: week 5, during vaccination. It was 300 ug of mutant IDH1 20-mer peptide that made up each vaccine dose, given with topical imiquimod. Their antigens are not known. The input for sequencing was PBMCs, taken from a glioma patient whose treatment included an IDH1 peptide vaccine. Receptors originate from a woman aged 45 to 65 with glioma.

This chain connects TRBV6-5 to TRBJ1-3; D gene ambiguous. Looked up from germline, CDR1 is MNHEY and CDR2 is SVGAGI. Trimming pared 5 bases from V and 0 bases from J, leaving 8 bases between. The CDR3 has 14 residues. In DNA, the CDR3 is TGTGCCAGCAGTCTCAGCCACTCTGGAAACACCATATATTTT. Encoded protein: CASSLSHSGNTIYF.

The chain couples TRBV15 to TRBJ1-4; the D is unclear. V lost 1 base, J lost 0 bases, and 9 bases lay in between. Germline V gene lookup returns CDR1 LNHNV and CDR2 YYDKDF (reference sequence). The CDR3 is 16 amino acids. Written as DNA, the CDR3 is TGTGCCACCAGCAGAGGCAGGTTTGCAACTAATGAAAAACTGTTTTTT. This encodes CATSRGRFATNEKLFF.

The chain employs TRBV7-8 and TRBJ2-7; the D gene could be TRBD1 or TRBD2 (6 bases each). Per the germline V gene, CDR1 is SGHVS and CDR2 is FQNEAQ. V was shortened by 5 bases and J by 2 bases, with 13 bases between the two germline ends. This CDR3 has 14 residues. The CDR3 loop reads CASSRGGSTYEQYF. CDR3 in DNA: TGTGCCAGCAGCCGAGGGGGGTCAACCTACGAGCAGTACTTC. The complete variable domain, with remaining parts taken from reference TRBV7-8 and TRBJ2-7, reads GAGVSQSPRYKVAKRGQDVALRCDPISGHVSLFWYQQALGQGPEFLTYFQNEAQLDKSGLPSDRFFAERPEGSVSTLKIQRTQQEDSAVYLCASSRGGSTYEQYFGPGTRLTVT.

The CDR3 coding sequence is TGTGCCAGCAGCGTAGCGATCGGCCTAGGGACCGGGGAGCTGTTTTTT. This sequence encodes CASSVAIGLGTGELFF. The chain uses TRBV9 and TRBJ2-2; D is undetermined. The germline gives CDR1 SGDLS, CDR2 YYNGEE. The CDR3 contains 16 residues. V shed 0 bases and J shed 5 bases, with 14 bases lying between them.

This clone has a handful of counts. J is TRBJ1-4 and V is TRBV6-1, with a weak D call TRBD1 (5 bases). The CDR3 has 14 residues. Germline V gene sequence: CDR1 MNHNS, CDR2 SASEGT. Trimming left V 3 bases short and J 7 bases short, with 12 bases between. The DNA of the CDR3 is TGTGCCAGCAGTGAGGGGGAAGCCAGTGAAAAACTGTTTTTT. It translates to CASSEGEASEKLFF.

The V and J genes are TRBV5-1 and TRBJ1-1, with 8 bases matching TRBD1. Per the germline V gene, CDR1 is SGHRS and CDR2 is YFSETQ. J gave up 1 base and V 4 bases, and 6 bases lay outside the gene matches. The CDR3 sequence is 15 residues long. For the CDR3, the DNA is TGCGCCAGCAGCCACGGACAGGGTGAGAACACTGAAGCTTTCTTT. It specifies CASSHGQGENTEAFF.

The rearrangement uses TRBV30 and TRBJ2-5; D is unclear. The J call is doubtful: the DNA matches TRBJ2-7 better. CDR1 is GTSNPN and CDR2 is SVGIG in the germline V gene (reference sequence). This CDR3 is built from 12 residues. CDR3: CAWGAPPYEQYF. For the CDR3, the DNA is TGTGCCTGGGGCGCGCCCCCATACGAGCAGTACTTC.

The V call is TRBV6-4, the J call TRBJ2-3; D is possibly TRBD2 (5 bases). This CDR3 spans 15 amino acids. The V gene's germline CDR1 is MRHNA and CDR2 SNTAGT. V dropped 3 bases and J dropped 1 base, with 11 bases sitting between them. The CDR3 DNA is TGTGCCAGCAGTGAAGGTGGAGCGGGCACAGATACGCAGTATTTT. This encodes CASSEGGAGTDTQYF.